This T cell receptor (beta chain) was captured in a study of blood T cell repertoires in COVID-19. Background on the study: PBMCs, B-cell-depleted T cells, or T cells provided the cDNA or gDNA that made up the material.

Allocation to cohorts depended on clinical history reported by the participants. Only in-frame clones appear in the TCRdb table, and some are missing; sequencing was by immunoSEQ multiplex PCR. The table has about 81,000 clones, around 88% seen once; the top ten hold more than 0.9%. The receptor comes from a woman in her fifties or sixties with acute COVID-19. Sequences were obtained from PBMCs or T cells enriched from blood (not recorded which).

CDR3 sequence: CASSLAGSYNEQFF. The CDR3 DNA sequence: TGTGCCAGCAGCTTAGCGGGATCCTACAATGAGCAGTTCTTC. The chain is built from TRBV25-1 and TRBJ2-1; TRBD2 matches at 8 bases. V trimming: 6 bases; J trimming: 1 base; junction bases outside the gene matches: 2. The V gene's germline CDR1 is MGHDK and CDR2 SYGVNS. CDR3 length: 14 residues.